The present entry profiles one T cell receptor beta chain with its context. No antigen is known for it. The input lacks base qualities; no much larger clone sits a single base away. The sample originates from a study of technical replicates of blood from a few donors (dated by TCRdb to the late 2010s). The library was made by the immunoSEQ multiplex PCR assay. In its TCRdb copy, this immuneACCESS table keeps in-frame sequences only and misses some clones. Where compared with another copy, unresolved V genes explain less than half of these, and the others have no known cause. This sample comprises tens of thousands of clones, approximately 88% of them detected only once. The ten largest clonotypes hold about 4.7% of the sample. Trimming takes 5 bases from V and 0 bases from J, and the germline ends sit 5 bases apart. For CDR1 and CDR2, the germline V gene lists SNHLY and FYNNEI. The CDR3 measures 12 amino acids from cysteine to phenylalanine. The kept DNA is CDR3 alone, 36 bases in frame from the first base.

This clonotype originated in a human donor in good health. Some clones in this sample may be carry-over from other donors' samples. The chain is encoded by TRBV2 joined to TRBJ2-7; no D segment can be confidently identified. The sequenced sample consisted of PBMCs. The DNA sequence reads TGTGCCAGCAGTACCGGCTCCTACGAGCAGTACTTC. Its coded protein is CASSTGSYEQYF.